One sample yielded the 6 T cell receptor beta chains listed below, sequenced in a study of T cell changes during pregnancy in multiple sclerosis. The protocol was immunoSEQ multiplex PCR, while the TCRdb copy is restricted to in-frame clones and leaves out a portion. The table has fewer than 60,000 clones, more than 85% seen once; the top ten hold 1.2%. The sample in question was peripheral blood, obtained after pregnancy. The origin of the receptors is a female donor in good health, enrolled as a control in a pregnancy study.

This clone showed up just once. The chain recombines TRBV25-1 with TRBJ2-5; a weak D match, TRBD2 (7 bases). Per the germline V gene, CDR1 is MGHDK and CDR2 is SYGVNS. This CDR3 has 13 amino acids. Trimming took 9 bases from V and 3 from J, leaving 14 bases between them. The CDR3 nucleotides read TGTGCCAGTAGGGGGGGAGTGGAAGAGACCCAGTACTTC. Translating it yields CASRGGVEETQYF.

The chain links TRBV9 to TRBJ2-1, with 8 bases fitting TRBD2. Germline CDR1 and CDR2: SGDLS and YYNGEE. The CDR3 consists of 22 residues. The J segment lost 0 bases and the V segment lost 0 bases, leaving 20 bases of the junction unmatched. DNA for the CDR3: TGTGCCAGCAGCGTAGGTAGCAACAGCGGGAGTTTGGGAGGTGGCTCCTACAATGAGCAGTTCTTC. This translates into CASSVGSNSGSLGGGSYNEQFF.

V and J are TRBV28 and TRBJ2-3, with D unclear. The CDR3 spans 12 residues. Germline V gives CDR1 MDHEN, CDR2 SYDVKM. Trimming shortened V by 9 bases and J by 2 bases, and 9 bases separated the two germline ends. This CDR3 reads CASTENTDTQYF. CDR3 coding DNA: TGTGCCAGTACGGAGAACACAGATACGCAGTATTTT.

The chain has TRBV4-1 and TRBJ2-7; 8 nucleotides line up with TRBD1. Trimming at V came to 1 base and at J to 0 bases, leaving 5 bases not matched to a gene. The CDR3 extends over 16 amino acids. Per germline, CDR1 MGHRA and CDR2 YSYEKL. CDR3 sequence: CASSQVDRGPSYEQYF. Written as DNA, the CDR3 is TGCGCCAGCAGCCAAGTCGACAGGGGACCCTCCTACGAGCAGTACTTC.

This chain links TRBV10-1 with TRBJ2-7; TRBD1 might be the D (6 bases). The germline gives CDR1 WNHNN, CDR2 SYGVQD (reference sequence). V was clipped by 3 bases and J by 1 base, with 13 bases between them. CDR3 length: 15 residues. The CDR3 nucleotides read TGCGCCAGCAGTGATGGGGGCGCGGGTTCCTACGAGCAGTACTTC. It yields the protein CASSDGGAGSYEQYF.

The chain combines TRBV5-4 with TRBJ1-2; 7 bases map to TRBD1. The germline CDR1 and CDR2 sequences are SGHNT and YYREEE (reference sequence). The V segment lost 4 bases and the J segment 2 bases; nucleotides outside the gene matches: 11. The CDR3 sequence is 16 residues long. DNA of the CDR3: TGTGCCAGCAGCACATACTCGACAGGGCGCAACTATGGCTACACCTTC. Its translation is CASSTYSTGRNYGYTF.